Described below is a single T cell receptor (beta chain) sequence and its context. The antigen remains undetermined. The authors produced TCR alpha and TCR beta cDNA libraries with sample barcodes and UMIs by 5'RACE using constant-segment primers. TCRdb fed the 5' RACE reads into MiXCR, producing one record per CDR3 protein. The sample consists of around 390,000 distinct CDR3 sequences, approximately 15% of them appearing once. CDR3 length equals 11 residues. The V end was cut by 6 bases, the J end by 5 bases, with 7 bases between. The V gene's germline CDR1 is ENHRY and CDR2 SYGVKD. The data were obtained in a study of T-cell memory formation after mild COVID-19. The study's findings and limits: The study found balanced CD4/CD8 in clones contracting day 15 to 85 and a CD4+ lean in later expanders. CD4+ contracting clones were mainly CM and EM; CD8+ ones, EMRA.

This receptor was identified in a man aged 18 to 30 who had mild COVID-19 (a few samples of this study predate the infection). Cell type and time point are not known. J is TRBJ2-5 and V is TRBV10-3, with D maybe TRBD2 (6 bases). Sequencing was performed on PBMCs or a T cell subset sorted from them (not recorded which). CDR3: CAIRAGETQYF. In nucleotides, the CDR3 is TGTGCCATCAGGGCGGGGGAGACCCAGTACTTC.